One and the same sample provided the 7 T cell receptor beta chains below, sequenced in a study of response to subunit inactivated influenza vaccine. TCRdb fed the RT-PCR reads into MiXCR, producing one record per CDR3 protein. The sample shows 450,000 to 600,000 distinct CDR3 sequences, around 8% of them seen only once. Source: PBMCs from blood, taken about 24 months after vaccination. These receptors were obtained from a man between 50 and 69 years old who received an inactivated influenza vaccine.

Many counts were recorded for this clonotype. The rearrangement links TRBV12-3 or TRBV12-4 to TRBJ2-2; D remains unclear. V was clipped by 5 bases and J by 3 bases, with 10 bases between them. The CDR3 consists of 14 residues. CDR3 protein: CASSPHLDTGELFF. The CDR3 DNA reads as TGTGCCAGCAGTCCGCATTTAGACACCGGGGAGCTGTTTTTT.

The chain is built from TRBV7-8 and TRBJ2-2; D uncertain. This CDR3 contains 14 residues. Germline V gives CDR1 SGHVS, CDR2 FQNEAQ. V was cut by 3 bases and J by 2 bases, with 7 bases left in between. CDR3: CASSFFSNTGELFF. CDR3 bases: TGTGCCAGCAGCTTTTTCAGTAACACCGGGGAGCTGTTTTTT.

This clonotype has more than one count but fewer than ten. This rearrangement joins TRBV14 to TRBJ2-1, with D tentatively TRBD2 (6 bases). Trimming took 1 base from V and 2 from J, leaving 18 bases between them. This CDR3 contains 18 residues. Germline CDR1 is SGHDN and CDR2 is FVKESK. The CDR3 sequence is CASSQGRWVGSAYNEQFF. The DNA for the CDR3 is TGTGCCAGCAGCCAAGGAAGGTGGGTCGGGAGTGCCTACAATGAGCAGTTCTTC.

This clonotype was seen at least ten times. V and J are TRBV20-1 and TRBJ2-2; no firm D call. The CDR3 sequence is 17 residues long. Per the germline V gene, CDR1 is DFQATT and CDR2 is SNEGSKA (reference sequence). The V end was cut by 0 bases, the J end by 0 bases, with 14 bases between. As DNA, the CDR3 is TGCAGTGCTAGAGATCCCCTTGGCGGAACGAACACCGGGGAGCTGTTTTTT. This codes for CSARDPLGGTNTGELFF.

V usage is TRBV6-2 or TRBV6-3 and J usage is TRBJ2-7; possible D gene TRBD2, 6 bases. The CDR3 has 13 amino acids. Germline V gene sequence: CDR1 MNHEY, CDR2 SVGEGT. Trimming took off 7 bases at V and 4 bases at J, with 14 bases between the two ends. This chain's CDR3 is CASNDGGKYEQYF. CDR3 DNA: TGTGCCAGCAACGACGGAGGGAAATACGAGCAGTACTTC.

This clonotype was counted many times. The chain recombines TRBV7-9 with TRBJ2-7, with TRBD1 as a possible D gene (6 bases). Germline values: CDR1 SEHNR, CDR2 FQNEAQ (reference sequence). The V and J ends lost 6 bases and 1 base respectively, with 13 bases between them. The CDR3 is 14 residues long. The CDR3 sequence is CASSEGQLSYEQYF. The CDR3 DNA follows: TGTGCCAGCAGTGAAGGACAGCTATCCTACGAGCAGTACTTC.

This clonotype was counted only a few times. The chain carries TRBV9 and TRBJ1-4; 7 positions match TRBD1. The CDR3 sequence is 15 residues long. Losses at the gene ends were 4 bases for V and 4 bases for J; bases not matched to a gene: 7. CDR1 and CDR2 (germline): SGDLS, YYNGEE. The CDR3 sequence: CASSLQGQYNEKLFF. The DNA for the CDR3 is TGTGCCAGCAGCTTACAGGGACAGTATAATGAAAAACTGTTTTTT. The full variable domain, with the rest looked up from reference TRBV9 and TRBJ1-4, is DSGVTQTPKHLITATGQRVTLRCSPRSGDLSVYWYQQSLDQGLQFLIQYYNGEERAKGNILERFSAQQFPDLHSELNLSSLELGDSALYFCASSLQGQYNEKLFFGSGTQLSVL.